These T cell receptor beta chains were read from a single sample in a study of regulatory T cells in long-lasting Graves disease. TCRdb re-derived calls from the multiplex PCR reads in MiXCR, one entry per CDR3 protein. The table has approximately 310,000 distinct CDR3 sequences, 18% seen once. Here the sequenced sample was peripheral blood mononuclear cells (PBMCs), taken at new diagnosis, from a patient treated with antithyroid drugs. The receptors come from a female donor with Graves disease. Both conserved end residues are trimmed from each CDR3.

j_gene	v_gene	CDR3aa
TRBJ1-1	TRBV11-2	ASSLKMNTEAF
TRBJ2-5	TRBV29-1	SVDPATGLETQY
TRBJ2-1	TRBV20-1	SAPWREGRYEQF
TRBJ2-1	TRBV19	ASSPTSDSYNEQF
TRBJ2-7	TRBV28	ASSSASVIYEQY
TRBJ1-3	TRBV5-1	ASSLRQGGNTIY
TRBJ2-3	TRBV7-9	ASSLGLALTDTQY
TRBJ2-5	TRBV24-1	ATNDTGTSGKETQY
TRBJ2-1	TRBV7-9	ASSSTGNEQF
TRBJ2-7	TRBV20-1	SAGGLAGGKEFEQY
TRBJ1-1	TRBV5-1	ASSAGSGMTEAF
TRBJ1-1	TRBV10-3	AISVRLAPGGTEAF
TRBJ2-2	TRBV28	ASSPERSGSYTGELF
TRBJ1-5	TRBV7-4	ASSGEGGWGQGPRRGNQPQH
TRBJ2-2	TRBV4-2	ASSPPIGNTGELF
TRBJ2-1	TRBV10-3	AITLGPGQGNYNEQF
TRBJ2-7	TRBV11-3	ASSTMSGQGYEQY
TRBJ2-7	TRBV5-1	ASSFGDSFYEQY
TRBJ1-3	TRBV28	ASSRLRDLPHSGNTIY
TRBJ2-1	TRBV20-1	SATSGDNEQF
NA	TRBV5-8	ASSFSYGQY
TRBJ2-7	TRBV20-1	SARAGTGVYEQY
TRBJ2-1	TRBV25-1	ASSDRVKNEQF
TRBJ2-7	TRBV7-9	ASSAPFGEQY
TRBJ2-3	TRBV7-2	ASSFYICSARRTDTQY
TRBJ2-1	TRBV7-3	ASSLSLAGLSGQF
TRBJ2-5	TRBV6-2/TRBV6-3	ASSEAITIETQY
TRBJ1-1	TRBV5-1	AGSSRTGINTEAF
TRBJ1-2	TRBV2	ASSKEGQSNYGYT
TRBJ1-4	TRBV27	ASSLGGAANEKLF
TRBJ2-3	TRBV27	ASSLTGGEADTQY
TRBJ2-2	TRBV15	ATSTPVSSGGLF
TRBJ2-7	TRBV6-2/TRBV6-3	ASSYSPGISSEQY
TRBJ2-5	TRBV6-1	ASSPGQGFQETQY
TRBJ1-4	TRBV7-2	ASRHNVIRDRNWETNEKLF
TRBJ1-2	TRBV11-2	ASSPQGTTNYGYT
TRBJ1-2	TRBV2	ASSPPGDYGYT
TRBJ1-4	TRBV20-1	SAELWTGHHPEGVTNEKLF
TRBJ2-7	TRBV19	ASSTGTLLPYEQY
TRBJ2-2	TRBV11-3	ASSLGVERSGELF
TRBJ2-5	TRBV19	ASSTLVQETQY
TRBJ2-3	TRBV28	ASSSPDGYADTQY
TRBJ1-6	TRBV28	ASSTGNSPLH
TRBJ2-3	TRBV28	ASSPTPLAGETDTQY